The T cell receptor beta chain described here comes from a study of cytomegalovirus exposure and HLA in healthy donors. Per the germline V gene, CDR1 is LNHDA and CDR2 is SQIVND (reference sequence). The CDR3 is 12 residues long. Trimming left V 7 bases short and J 2 bases short, with 8 bases between. Whole-study results and caveats: As a later analysis showed, several of the most significant clusters appeared to be linked to common viral pathogens. Reportedly, HLA-A and HLA-B alleles of most subjects were accurately predicted from TCR beta. Being productive about 90% or about 30% of the time was typical of most TCR beta V segments in an earlier analysis.

On this clone: The antigen remains unidentified.

The study ran its PCR with 60 Vbeta and 13 Jbeta primers. Libraries were prepared by immunoSEQ multiplex PCR; TCRdb keeps only in-frame clonotypes and omits some of them. This table holds hundreds of thousands of clones, roughly two thirds found once. The genes are TRBV19 and TRBJ1-2, with D unclear. Sequencing input: PBMCs. The receptor's source is a female donor in good health and CMV-seronegative. CDR3 loop: CASMRKNYGYTF. The CDR3 bases are TGTGCCAGTATGCGGAAAAACTATGGCTACACCTTC.